This section outlines one T cell receptor (beta chain) sequence together with its context. Sequenced by immunoSEQ multiplex PCR; TCRdb stores in-frame clones only, minus some. The sample yields about 120,000 clones, 75% to 90% seen once. The sample comes from a study of blood T cell repertoires in COVID-19. The receptor comes from a man aged 25-45 years with acute or convalescent COVID-19. Sequences were obtained from peripheral blood.

The CDR3 DNA is TGTGCCAGCTCCTTCGGCTCTGGAAACACCATATATTTT. Translation gives CASSFGSGNTIYF. V gene TRBV18 combines with J gene TRBJ1-3, with D unresolved. Germline V gene data show CDR1 as KGHSH and CDR2 as LQKENI. The V end lost 6 bases, the J end lost 0 bases, and 6 bases lay between the germline ends. The CDR3 consists of 13 residues.